Following are 26 T cell receptor beta chains from one sample sequenced in a study of T-cell reconstitution after alpha-beta-depleted transplantation in children (dated by TCRdb to 2016 to 2017). Library creation used PCR. Instrument on record: Illumina HiSeq 2500. TCR libraries were prepared with molecular barcoding, using unique molecular identifiers to normalize TCRbeta repertoire quantification. The public sequencing data were trimmed at Q25 with fastp and processed into clonotypes with MiXCR by TCRdb, which kept only in-frame beta chains. Identical CDR3 protein sequences are pooled into one entry, listed with their most common genes and DNA. This sample lists roughly 490,000 distinct CDR3 sequences; 9.5% to 12% were detected once. In total, the top ten clones hold 13% to 15% of the sample. According to the study, the label for this sample's treatment or condition signals: allogeneic hematopoietic cell transplantation with graft depleted of TCRalphabeta T cells and CD19 B cells.

The material sequenced was PBMCs, mostly from graft donor cells, taken 180 days after TCRalphabeta/CD19-depleted stem cell transplant. The receptors originated from a female patient aged 2-9 years who had a stem cell transplant for aplastic anemia, so the T cells may come from the graft donor.

This clonotype was seen a handful of times. The rearrangement uses TRBV4-3 and TRBJ2-1; 11 bases match TRBD2. CDR1 and CDR2 (germline): LGHNA, YSLEER. The junction had 11 bases not matched to a gene; V was cut back by 2 bases and J by 11 bases. The CDR3 runs to 16 residues. This CDR3 is CASSQPGTSGKIKQFF. DNA of the CDR3: TGCGCCAGCAGCCAACCAGGGACTAGCGGAAAAATCAAGCAGTTCTTC.

This clonotype was seen repeatedly, ten times or more. The rearrangement joins TRBV7-2 to TRBJ2-4, with D possibly matching TRBD1 (5 bases). V lost 4 bases, J lost 7 bases, and 17 bases lay in between. Germline V gene lookup returns CDR1 SGHTA and CDR2 FQGNSA. The length of the CDR3 is 15 residues. The CDR3 nucleotides read TGTGCCAGCAGCTGGGGCAGGGTACTTCGGAACATTCAGTACTTC. This encodes CASSWGRVLRNIQYF.

There are a few counts of this clonotype. The chain uses TRBV28 and TRBJ2-7; no firm D call. V lost 5 bases, J lost 3 bases, and 5 bases lay in between. From germline, CDR1 is MDHEN and CDR2 SYDVKM. This CDR3 spans 11 amino acids. In nucleotides, the CDR3 is TGTGCCAGCAGTCACTACTACGAGCAGTACTTC. Residues: CASSHYYEQYF. Full variable domain (outside the CDR3, taken from reference TRBV28 and TRBJ2-7): DVKVTQSSRYLVKRTGEKVFLECVQDMDHENMFWYRQDPGLGLRLIYFSYDVKMKEKGDIPEGYSVSREKKERFSLILESASTNQTSMYLCASSHYYEQYFGPGTRLTVT.

V and J are TRBV5-1 and TRBJ2-6; D may be TRBD1 (6 bases). Germline CDR1 is SGHRS and CDR2 is YFSETQ. The V gene lost 3 bases and the J gene lost 8 bases, with 12 bases spanning the gap. This CDR3 has 14 amino acids. The CDR3 DNA reads TGCGCCAGCAGCTGGAACAGGGAAACCAACGTCCTGACTTTC. The encoded protein is CASSWNRETNVLTF.

The table lists this clonotype with a few counts. The chain couples TRBV3-1 to TRBJ2-5; 10 nucleotides match TRBD2. This CDR3 has 15 residues. Trimming cost V 3 bases and J 4 bases; bases outside gene matches: 5. Germline V gives CDR1 LGHDT, CDR2 YNNKEL (reference sequence). The CDR3 nucleotides are TGTGCCAGCAGCCAGTGGGTAGCGGGAGGAGAGACCCAGTACTTC. Translation: CASSQWVAGGETQYF.

This clonotype came up a few times. The chain uses TRBV11-2 and TRBJ2-1; 10 bases are a match to TRBD2. The CDR3 has 15 residues. The V gene's germline CDR1 is SGHAT and CDR2 FQNNGV. The junction had 6 bases not matched to a gene; V was cut back by 5 bases and J by 5 bases. CDR3 sequence reads: CASSRGLAVNNEQFF. CDR3 coding DNA: TGTGCCAGCAGCCGCGGACTAGCGGTTAACAATGAGCAGTTCTTC. Supplemented by reference TRBV11-2 and TRBJ2-1, the full variable domain reads EAGVAQSPRYKIIEKRQSVAFWCNPISGHATLYWYQQILGQGPKLLIQFQNNGVVDDSQLPKDRFSAERLKGVDSTLKIQPAKLEDSAVYLCASSRGLAVNNEQFFGPGTRLTVL.

The J gene is TRBJ2-7, the V gene TRBV7-2; a possible D gene is TRBD2 (5 bases). The V and J ends lost 1 base and 6 bases respectively, with 13 bases between them. This CDR3 is built from 14 residues. The germline gives CDR1 SGHTA, CDR2 FQGNSA. The CDR3 DNA reads TGTGCCAGCAGCTTAGTCGAGACTACAAGCGAGCAGTACTTC. Amino acid sequence: CASSLVETTSEQYF.

The chain uses TRBV29-1 and TRBJ2-5, with 10 bases aligning to TRBD1. The CDR3 is 18 residues long. The junction had 22 bases not matched to a gene; V was cut back by 7 bases and J by 5 bases. The germline V gene has CDR1 SQVTM and CDR2 ANQGSEA. For the CDR3, the DNA is TGCAGCGCGCTGGTTCGCCGGAAAGACAGGGGGCGCGGGGAGACCCAGTACTTC. Translated: CSALVRRKDRGRGETQYF. The full variable domain, rest sourced from reference TRBV29-1 and TRBJ2-5, is SAVISQKPSRDICQRGTSLTIQCQVDSQVTMMFWYRQQPGQSLTLIATANQGSEATYESGFVIDKFPISRPNLTFSTLTVSNMSPEDSSIYLCSALVRRKDRGRGETQYFGPGTRLLVL.

This clonotype appeared a few times. V usage is TRBV7-2 and J usage is TRBJ2-3; the D gene is possibly TRBD1 (5 bases). CDR1 is SGHTA, CDR2 FQGNSA, per germline. Trimming left V 6 bases short and J 4 bases short, with 8 bases between. The length of the CDR3 is 12 residues. The chain's CDR3 is CASRQVADTQYF. DNA of the CDR3: TGTGCCAGCAGACAGGTAGCAGATACGCAGTATTTT. The variable domain in full, with the rest retrieved from reference TRBV7-2 and TRBJ2-3, is GAGVSQSPSNKVTEKGKDVELRCDPISGHTALYWYRQSLGQGLEFLIYFQGNSAPDKSGLPSDRFSAERTGGSVSTLTIQRTQQEDSAVYLCASRQVADTQYFGPGTRLTVL.

Many counts were recorded for this clonotype. V is TRBV5-1 and J is TRBJ1-4; TRBD1 aligns across 9 bases. The CDR3 has 15 residues. The V gene end was trimmed by 4 bases and the J gene end by 2 bases; junction bases not matched to a gene: 3. Looked up from germline, CDR1 is SGHRS and CDR2 is YFSETQ. The CDR3 loop reads CASSPGTGTNEKLFF. CDR3 DNA: TGCGCCAGCAGCCCTGGGACAGGGACTAATGAAAAACTGTTTTTT. Full variable domain (remainder filled in from reference TRBV5-1 and TRBJ1-4): KAGVTQTPRYLIKTRGQQVTLSCSPISGHRSVSWYQQTPGQGLQFLFEYFSETQRNKGNFPGRFSGRQFSNSRSEMNVSTLELGDSALYLCASSPGTGTNEKLFFGSGTQLSVL.

The table lists this clonotype with a few counts. The chain has TRBV6-2 or TRBV6-3 and TRBJ2-3; 11 positions match TRBD2. The length of the CDR3 is 14 residues. V dropped 6 bases and J dropped 3; count of bases not matched to a gene: 2. CDR1 and CDR2 from the germline V gene are MNHEY and SVGEGT. The CDR3 coding sequence is TGTGCCAGCAGGGCTAGCGGGAGGACAGATACGCAGTATTTT. The encoded protein is CASRASGRTDTQYF.

This clonotype was seen ten or more times. The rearrangement uses TRBV15 and TRBJ2-3; D is uncertain. Germline CDR1 reads LNHNV; CDR2 reads YYDKDF (reference sequence). The CDR3 runs 17 residues. V shed 2 bases and J shed 5 bases, with 20 bases lying between them. The CDR3: CATSRPVPPVGGDTQYF. As DNA, the CDR3 is TGTGCCACCAGCAGACCAGTCCCCCCGGTAGGCGGAGATACGCAGTATTTT.

This clonotype was counted only a few times. The gene calls are TRBV4-3 and TRBJ2-1; possibly TRBD2 for D (6 bases). The germline V gene has CDR1 LGHNA and CDR2 YSLEER. V was pared by 0 bases and J by 0 bases, with 12 bases between. This CDR3 has 17 amino acids. The CDR3 sequence: CASSQEGVGSSYNEQFF. The CDR3 coding sequence is TGCGCCAGCAGCCAAGAGGGGGTCGGGAGCTCCTACAATGAGCAGTTCTTC.

This clonotype was recorded many times. In DNA form, the CDR3 reads TGCAGTGCTACCGGATCGGACCCTGGCACAGATACGCAGTATTTT. Encoded protein: CSATGSDPGTDTQYF. The rearrangement uses TRBV20-1 and TRBJ2-3; D is unresolved. CDR1 is DFQATT and CDR2 is SNEGSKA in the germline V gene (reference sequence). The CDR3 consists of 15 residues. V gave up 4 bases and J gave up 1 base, with 15 bases separating them.

In its sample, this clonotype was seen a few times. The rearrangement links TRBV18 to TRBJ2-7, with 9 bases fitting TRBD2. The germline V gene has CDR1 KGHSH and CDR2 LQKENI. The CDR3 runs 15 residues. Trimming cost V 1 base and J 2 bases; bases outside gene matches: 3. The CDR3 DNA sequence: TGTGCCAGCTCACCACTAGCGGGAGTAACCTACGAGCAGTACTTC. Amino acid sequence: CASSPLAGVTYEQYF.

J is TRBJ1-1 and V is TRBV29-1; tentatively, D is TRBD1 (5 bases). The germline V and J ends were trimmed by 6 bases and 10 bases, with 15 bases remaining between them. CDR1 is SQVTM, CDR2 ANQGSEA, per germline. This CDR3 has 11 residues. The CDR3 is CSVGGWGGAFF. CDR3 nucleotides: TGCAGCGTAGGCGGATGGGGGGGAGCTTTCTTT.

This clonotype was seen a few times. This rearrangement joins TRBV15 to TRBJ1-4; D uncertain. From germline, CDR1 is LNHNV and CDR2 YYDKDF (reference sequence). V was pared by 11 bases and J by 0 bases, with 7 bases between. The CDR3 loop spans 12 amino acids. CDR3 sequence reads: CAAGSTNEKLFF. CDR3 nucleotide sequence: TGTGCCGCGGGATCAACTAATGAAAAACTGTTTTTT.

DNA of the CDR3: TGTGCCAGCAGCTTAGGGTGGCCTAGCACAGATACGCAGTATTTT. Translation gives CASSLGWPSTDTQYF. V and J are TRBV7-9 and TRBJ2-3, with unresolved D. The germline V gene has CDR1 SEHNR and CDR2 FQNEAQ (reference sequence). Trimming shortened V by 1 base and J by 0 bases, and 8 bases separated the two germline ends. There are 15 residues in the CDR3.

This clonotype was observed a few times. The CDR3 nucleotides read TGCAGTGCTAGAGATAAAGCGGGAGGAGAGACCCAGTACTTC. The encoded protein is CSARDKAGGETQYF. The chain joins TRBV20-1 to TRBJ2-5; 9 bases map to TRBD2. The J segment lost 4 bases and the V segment lost 0 bases, leaving 3 bases of the junction unmatched. The CDR3 spans 14 residues. Germline V gene lookup returns CDR1 DFQATT and CDR2 SNEGSKA (reference sequence).

The rearrangement links TRBV7-8 to TRBJ2-3; TRBD2 agrees at 9 bases. The CDR3 totals 17 residues. Trimming cost V 5 bases and J 1 base; bases outside gene matches: 10. CDR1 and CDR2 from the germline V gene are SGHVS and FQNEAQ. The CDR3 is CASSPLAGYGGTDTQYF. The DNA of the CDR3 is TGTGCCAGCAGCCCCCTAGCGGGATATGGAGGCACAGATACGCAGTATTTT. The full variable domain, completed using reference TRBV7-8 and TRBJ2-3, is GAGVSQSPRYKVAKRGQDVALRCDPISGHVSLFWYQQALGQGPEFLTYFQNEAQLDKSGLPSDRFFAERPEGSVSTLKIQRTQQEDSAVYLCASSPLAGYGGTDTQYFGPGTRLTVL.

This clonotype was counted only a few times. J is TRBJ2-3 and V is TRBV12-5; 10 bases are shared with TRBD2. Germline CDR1 reads LGHNT; CDR2 reads FRNRAP. V trimming: 0 bases; J trimming: 0 bases; junction bases outside the gene matches: 3. The CDR3 runs 17 residues. The CDR3 sequence is CASGLVLAGASTDTQYF. The DNA for the CDR3 is TGTGCTAGTGGTTTGGTGCTAGCGGGAGCTAGCACAGATACGCAGTATTTT.

This clonotype has only a few counts. The chain has TRBV6-5 and TRBJ2-2; no definite D call. Germline CDR1 MNHEY, CDR2 SVGAGI. V lost 0 bases, J lost 4 bases, and 21 bases lay in between. The CDR3 loop spans 19 amino acids. CDR3 in amino acids: CASSYSGVFDRATTGELFF. CDR3 bases: TGTGCCAGCAGTTACTCCGGTGTTTTTGACCGCGCAACCACCGGGGAGCTGTTTTTT.

This clonotype was counted at least ten times. V gene TRBV12-3 or TRBV12-4 combines with J gene TRBJ2-3, with 7 nucleotides matching TRBD1. V trimming: 6 bases; J trimming: 0 bases; junction bases outside the gene matches: 6. This CDR3 contains 15 residues. In DNA form, the CDR3 reads TGTGCCAGCAGCCCCGACAGGGCTAGCACAGATACGCAGTATTTT. Residues: CASSPDRASTDTQYF.

The chain recombines TRBV20-1 with TRBJ2-7; D gene ambiguous. CDR3 length equals 14 residues. V shed 0 bases and J shed 2 bases, with 11 bases lying between them. Germline V gene data show CDR1 as DFQATT and CDR2 as SNEGSKA (reference sequence). In DNA, the CDR3 is TGCAGTGCTAGAGATTTTACGGGTACCTACGAGCAGTACTTC. It encodes CSARDFTGTYEQYF.

The chain has TRBV9 and TRBJ2-7; D uncertain. The CDR3 extends over 14 amino acids. The germline V gene has CDR1 SGDLS and CDR2 YYNGEE. Trimming took off 0 bases at V and 3 bases at J, with 10 bases between the two ends. The CDR3: CASSVAGLHYEQYF. In DNA, the CDR3 is TGTGCCAGCAGCGTAGCTGGTCTTCACTACGAGCAGTACTTC.

This clonotype turned up a few times. The V and J genes are TRBV10-3 and TRBJ2-1; no clear D gene. Deletions cut 3 bases from V and 9 bases from J, with 9 bases between. Germline V gene lookup returns CDR1 ENHRY and CDR2 SYGVKD. The CDR3 spans 12 residues. CDR3 region: CAISEGVGEQFF. The DNA for the CDR3 is TGTGCCATCAGTGAAGGCGTGGGTGAGCAGTTCTTC.